What follows describes a single T cell receptor beta chain. The V and J ends lost 7 bases and 0 bases respectively, with 13 bases between them. Germline V gives CDR1 MNHEY, CDR2 SVGAGI. The CDR3 is 14 amino acids. Profiling relied on immunoSEQ multiplex PCR, and the TCRdb table lists in-frame clones only, not all of them. The sample contains about 160,000 clones, approximately 94% of which appear only once. These data belong to a study of control samples from healthy donors and cancer patients. This chain connects TRBV6-5 to TRBJ2-7, with unresolved D. This TCR derives from a man in his sixties with colorectal cancer. The sequenced material came from PBMCs. In DNA, the CDR3 is TGTGCCAGCAAGGGCAGGCTAAGCTCCTACGAGCAGTACTTC. Translating it yields CASKGRLSSYEQYF.